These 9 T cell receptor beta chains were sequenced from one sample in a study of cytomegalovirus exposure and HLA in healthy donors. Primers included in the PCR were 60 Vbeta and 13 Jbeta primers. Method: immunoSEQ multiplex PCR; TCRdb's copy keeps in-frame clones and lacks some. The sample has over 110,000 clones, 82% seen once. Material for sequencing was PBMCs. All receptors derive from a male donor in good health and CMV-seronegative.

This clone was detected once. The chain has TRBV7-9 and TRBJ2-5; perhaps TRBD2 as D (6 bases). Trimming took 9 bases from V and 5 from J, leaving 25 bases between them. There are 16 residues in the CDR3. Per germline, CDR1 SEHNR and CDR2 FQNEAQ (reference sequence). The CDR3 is CASKDPQEGEGETQYF. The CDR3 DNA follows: TGTGCCAGTAAAGACCCACAGGAGGGAGAGGGGGAGACCCAGTACTTC.

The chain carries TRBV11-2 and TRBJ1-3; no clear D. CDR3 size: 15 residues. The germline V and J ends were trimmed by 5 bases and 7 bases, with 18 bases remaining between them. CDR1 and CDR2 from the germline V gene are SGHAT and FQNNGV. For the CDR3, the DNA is TGTGCCAGCAGCATTAGTTTGGAGGGCTGGAACACCATATATTTT. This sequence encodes CASSISLEGWNTIYF. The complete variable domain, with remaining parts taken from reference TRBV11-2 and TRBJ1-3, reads EAGVAQSPRYKIIEKRQSVAFWCNPISGHATLYWYQQILGQGPKLLIQFQNNGVVDDSQLPKDRFSAERLKGVDSTLKIQPAKLEDSAVYLCASSISLEGWNTIYFGEGSWLTVV.

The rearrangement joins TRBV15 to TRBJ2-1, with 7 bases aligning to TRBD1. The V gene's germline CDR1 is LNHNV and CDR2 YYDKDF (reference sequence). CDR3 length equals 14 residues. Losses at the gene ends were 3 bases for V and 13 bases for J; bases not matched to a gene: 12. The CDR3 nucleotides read TGTGCCACCAGCAGTTACGCGACAGGGTTCCTTCAGTTCTTC. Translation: CATSSYATGFLQFF. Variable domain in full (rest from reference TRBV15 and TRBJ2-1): DAMVIQNPRYQVTQFGKPVTLSCSQTLNHNVMYWYQQKSSQAPKLLFHYYDKDFNNEADTPDNFQSRRPNTSFCFLDIRSPGLGDTAMYLCATSSYATGFLQFFGPGTRLTVL.

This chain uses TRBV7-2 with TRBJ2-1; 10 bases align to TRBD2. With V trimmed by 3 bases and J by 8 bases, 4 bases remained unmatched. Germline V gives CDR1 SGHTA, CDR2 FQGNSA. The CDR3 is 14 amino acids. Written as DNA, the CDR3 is TGTGCCAGCAGCTTCGGGACTAGCGTATATGAGCAGTTCTTC. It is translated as CASSFGTSVYEQFF.

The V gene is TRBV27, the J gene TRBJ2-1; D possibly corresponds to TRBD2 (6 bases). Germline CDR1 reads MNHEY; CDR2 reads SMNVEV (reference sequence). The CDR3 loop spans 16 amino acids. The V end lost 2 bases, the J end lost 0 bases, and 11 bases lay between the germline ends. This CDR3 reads CASSLLPRDSYNEQFF. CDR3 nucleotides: TGTGCCAGCAGTTTACTGCCGCGGGACTCCTACAATGAGCAGTTCTTC.

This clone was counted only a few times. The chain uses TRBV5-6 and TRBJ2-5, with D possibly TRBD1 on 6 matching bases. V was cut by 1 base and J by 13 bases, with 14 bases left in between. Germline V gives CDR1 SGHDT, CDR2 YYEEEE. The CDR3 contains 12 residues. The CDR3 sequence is CASSLTGWERYF. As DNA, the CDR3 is TGTGCCAGCAGCTTGACAGGGTGGGAGCGGTACTTC.

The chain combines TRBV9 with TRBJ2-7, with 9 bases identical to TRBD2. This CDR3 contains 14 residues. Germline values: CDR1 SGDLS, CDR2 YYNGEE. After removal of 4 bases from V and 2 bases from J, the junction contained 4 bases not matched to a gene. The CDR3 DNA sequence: TGTGCCAGCAGCCCGACTAGCGGTACCTACGAGCAGTACTTC. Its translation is CASSPTSGTYEQYF.

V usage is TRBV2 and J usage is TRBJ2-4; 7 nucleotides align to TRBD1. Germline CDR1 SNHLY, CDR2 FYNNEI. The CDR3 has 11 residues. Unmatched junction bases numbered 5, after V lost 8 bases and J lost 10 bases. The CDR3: CASETGQIQYF. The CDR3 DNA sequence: TGTGCCAGCGAGACAGGGCAAATTCAGTACTTC.

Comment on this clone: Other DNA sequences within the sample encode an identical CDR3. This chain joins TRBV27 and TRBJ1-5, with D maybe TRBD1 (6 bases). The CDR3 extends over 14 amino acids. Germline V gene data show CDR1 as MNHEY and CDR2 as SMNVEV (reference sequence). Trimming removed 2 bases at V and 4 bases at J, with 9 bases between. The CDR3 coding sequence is TGTGCCAGCAGTTTAACAGGGTCGAATCAGCCCCAGCATTTT. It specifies CASSLTGSNQPQHF.